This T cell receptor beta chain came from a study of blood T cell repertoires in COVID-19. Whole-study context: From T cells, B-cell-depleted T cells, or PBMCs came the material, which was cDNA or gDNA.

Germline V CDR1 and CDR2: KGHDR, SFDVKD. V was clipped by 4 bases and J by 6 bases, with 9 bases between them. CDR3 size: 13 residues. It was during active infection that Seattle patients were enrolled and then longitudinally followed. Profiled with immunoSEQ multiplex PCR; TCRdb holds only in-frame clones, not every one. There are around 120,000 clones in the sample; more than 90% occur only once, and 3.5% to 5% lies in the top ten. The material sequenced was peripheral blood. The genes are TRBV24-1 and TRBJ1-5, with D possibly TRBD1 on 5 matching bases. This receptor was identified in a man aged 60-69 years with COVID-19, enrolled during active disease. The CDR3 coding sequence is TGTGCCACCAGTGACACGGACACTCAGCCCCAGCATTTT. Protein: CATSDTDTQPQHF.